Below are 25 T cell receptor beta chains sequenced from a single sample in a study of T cells after yellow fever vaccination (dated by TCRdb to between 2017 and 2020). Interpreted using the paper, the treatment or condition label stands for: live attenuated yellow fever vaccine strain. The receptor library was made with 5' RACE. The run used an Illumina NovaSeq 6000. In TCRdb, the public reads were trimmed at Q25 with fastp and aligned with MiXCR, with productive beta chains retained. All rows with the same CDR3 protein become a single entry with the most common DNA and genes. The sample table shows 150,000 to 200,000 distinct CDR3 sequences, and about a tenth are seen once. Of the sample, roughly 36% falls within the top ten clones. The material was CD8+ T cells sorted from PBMCs, obtained 45 days after the yellow fever booster vaccination. Receptors were obtained from a man aged 18 to 29 who received the YFV17D yellow fever vaccine.

The chain has TRBV7-6 and TRBJ1-5; the D is unclear. The V and J ends lost 2 bases and 4 bases respectively, with 12 bases between them. The CDR3 has 15 amino acids. Germline V gene sequence: CDR1 SGHVS, CDR2 FNYEAQ. The CDR3 DNA follows: TGTGCCAGCAGCTTAACGGCAGGAGGAAATCAGCCCCAGCATTTT. It encodes CASSLTAGGNQPQHF.

The table lists this clonotype with a few counts. The chain uses TRBV7-2 and TRBJ2-1; TRBD2 agrees at 7 bases. Germline V gene data show CDR1 as SGHTA and CDR2 as FQGNSA. The CDR3 consists of 15 residues. J lost 8 bases, V lost 5 bases, and 12 bases had no gene match. DNA for the CDR3: TGTGCCAGCAGCCGAAGGACTAGTTTCTTCGATGAGCAGTTCTTC. Its translation is CASSRRTSFFDEQFF.

V is TRBV29-1 and J is TRBJ2-7, with D perhaps TRBD2 (6 bases). Germline V lookup: CDR1 SQVTM, CDR2 ANQGSEA. The V end was cut by 7 bases, the J end by 1 base, with 14 bases between. The CDR3 is made up of 13 amino acids. The CDR3 region is CSGAGGVSYEQYF. DNA for the CDR3: TGCAGCGGGGCCGGGGGAGTTTCCTACGAGCAGTACTTC.

This chain uses TRBV7-2 with TRBJ1-2; TRBD1 matches 10 bases. Germline assignment: CDR1 SGHTA and CDR2 FQGNSA. The length of the CDR3 is 14 residues. With V trimmed by 5 bases and J by 4 bases, 4 bases remained unmatched. The chain's CDR3 is CASSTGTGVYGYTF. The CDR3 DNA sequence: TGTGCCAGCAGCACTGGGACAGGGGTCTATGGCTACACCTTC.

This clonotype came up a few times. V and J are TRBV5-6 and TRBJ2-7; 8 positions match TRBD1. J lost 4 bases, V lost 4 bases, and 10 bases had no gene match. The CDR3 runs 15 residues. CDR1 is SGHDT and CDR2 is YYEEEE in the germline V gene. The CDR3 nucleotides are TGTGCCAGCAGCACCTTGACAGGGGTAGGGTACGAGCAGTACGTC. The encoded protein is CASSTLTGVGYEQYV.

CDR3 nucleotides: TGTGCCAGCAGCTTGTTGGCGGGGGCTTTCACAGATACGCAGTATTTT. Translating it yields CASSLLAGAFTDTQYF. The rearrangement links TRBV7-2 to TRBJ2-3; perhaps TRBD2 as D (7 bases). Between the trimmed V and J ends, which lost 3 bases and 2 bases, there was a span of 15 bases. This CDR3 comprises 16 residues. Germline V gene lookup returns CDR1 SGHTA and CDR2 FQGNSA.

This clonotype came up a few times. Here the CDR3 reads CASSSTSSYNEQFF. Written as DNA, the CDR3 is TGTGCCAGCAGCTCGACTAGCTCCTACAATGAGCAGTTCTTC. The gene calls are TRBV13 and TRBJ2-1; the D gene is possibly TRBD2 (6 bases). CDR1 and CDR2 (germline): PRHDT, FYEKMQ (reference sequence). The CDR3 runs 14 residues. Trimming took 4 bases from V and 0 from J, leaving 7 bases between them.

The table lists this clonotype with a few counts. This rearrangement joins TRBV7-9 to TRBJ1-2; TRBD1 might be the D (6 bases). CDR1 is SEHNR, CDR2 FQNEAQ, per germline (reference sequence). The CDR3 loop spans 15 amino acids. Trimming cost V 5 bases and J 3 bases, with 16 bases left between them. CDR3: CASSHSGGLHYGYTF. Written as DNA, the CDR3 is TGTGCCAGCAGCCATTCCGGGGGGCTCCACTATGGCTACACCTTC.

This clonotype was seen ten or more times. The CDR3 DNA reads as TGTGCCAGCAGCCCCGGGGCCGTAGGGTCCACAAGCGACGAGCAGTACTTC. This codes for CASSPGAVGSTSDEQYF. The gene calls are TRBV13 and TRBJ2-7, with D perhaps given as TRBD1 or TRBD2 (5 bases each). The germline V and J ends were trimmed by 5 bases and 5 bases, with 25 bases remaining between them. CDR1 is PRHDT, CDR2 FYEKMQ, per germline (reference sequence). The CDR3 has 17 amino acids.

This clonotype was found many times. This rearrangement joins TRBV7-9 to TRBJ2-3, with 7 bases matching TRBD1. The germline gives CDR1 SEHNR, CDR2 FQNEAQ (reference sequence). The CDR3 has 15 residues. J lost 1 base, V lost 1 base, and 2 bases had no gene match. DNA of the CDR3: TGTGCCAGCAGCTTAGGGGACAGTCGCACAGATACGCAGTATTTT. Its translation is CASSLGDSRTDTQYF.

This clonotype was detected many times. V gene TRBV12-3 or TRBV12-4 combines with J gene TRBJ2-1; 9 bases map to TRBD1. V lost 1 base, J lost 2 bases, and 0 bases stayed unmatched. The CDR3 contains 15 residues. The DNA of the CDR3 is TGTGCCAGCAGTTTAGGACAGGGGGCCTACAATGAGCAGTTCTTC. Amino acids: CASSLGQGAYNEQFF.

This clonotype was counted between two and nine times. The chain has TRBV7-6 and TRBJ2-5; no definite D call. From germline, CDR1 is SGHVS and CDR2 FNYEAQ. The ends were cut back, 1 base at V and 1 base at J, with 7 bases in the middle. This CDR3 is 14 amino acids long. The CDR3 region has the DNA TGTGCCAGCAGCTTAGGTCTCCTCCAAGAGACCCAGTACTTC. Its translation is CASSLGLLQETQYF.

This clonotype has more than one count but fewer than ten. V is TRBV4-1 and J is TRBJ2-7; D is perhaps TRBD1 or TRBD2 (5 bases each). The V gene's germline CDR1 is MGHRA and CDR2 YSYEKL. V lost 1 base to trimming and J lost 2 bases, with 12 bases between them. CDR3 length: 15 amino acids. CDR3 sequence (DNA): TGCGCCAGCAGCCAAGTTACGGGGCCGACCTACGAGCAGTACTTC. Translation gives CASSQVTGPTYEQYF.

This clonotype was counted a few times. The V and J genes are TRBV12-3 or TRBV12-4 and TRBJ2-1, with 9 bases aligning to TRBD2. V lost 3 bases and J lost 7; bases outside the gene matches: 7. This CDR3 contains 15 residues. The CDR3, as DNA: TGTGCCAGCAGTTTTCCCAGCGGGGGGTGGAATGAGCAGTTCTTC. It translates to CASSFPSGGWNEQFF.

For this clonotype: A read error may account for a junction end that differs from germline. The DNA of the CDR3 is TGTGCCTGCAGCTTAGTAGGGGGCCAGAATGAAAAACTGTTTTTT. Protein product: CACSLVGGQNEKLFF. The V call is TRBV7-2, the J call TRBJ1-4; 7 nucleotides line up with TRBD1. Germline V CDR1 and CDR2: SGHTA, FQGNSA. CDR3 length equals 15 residues.

This clonotype was detected ten times or more. The chain links TRBV6-5 to TRBJ2-7; possibly TRBD1 for D (5 bases). CDR1 and CDR2 (germline): MNHEY, SVGAGI. This CDR3 is built from 13 residues. V lost 2 bases, J lost 7 bases, and 12 bases lay in between. The CDR3 reads CASSYGQGLEQYF. In DNA form, the CDR3 reads TGTGCCAGCAGTTACGGTCAGGGTTTGGAGCAGTACTTC.

In this sample, this clonotype turned up a few times. The J gene is TRBJ1-3, the V gene TRBV4-2; D perhaps matches TRBD1 (5 bases). Germline loops: CDR1 LGHNA, CDR2 YNFKEQ. V lost 1 base and J lost 0, with 7 bases in between. The CDR3 spans 15 residues. Here the CDR3 reads CASSQGTGSGNTIYF. As DNA, the CDR3 is TGTGCCAGCAGCCAAGGCACAGGCTCTGGAAACACCATATATTTT.

The chain couples TRBV5-1 to TRBJ2-5; D ambiguous. In germline, CDR1 is SGHRS, CDR2 YFSETQ. CDR3 length: 14 residues. Trimming stripped 3 bases from V and 5 bases from J, with 14 bases between. The CDR3 DNA sequence: TGCGCCAGCAGCTACGACGCAGCAGTGGAGACCCAGTACTTC. Protein sequence: CASSYDAAVETQYF.

This clonotype was counted between two and nine times. This rearrangement joins TRBV6-5 to TRBJ2-5, with D possibly being TRBD1 or TRBD2 (5 bases each). The CDR3 loop spans 14 amino acids. V was cut by 10 bases and J by 2 bases, with 17 bases left in between. Germline V lookup: CDR1 MNHEY, CDR2 SVGAGI. The CDR3, as DNA: TGTGCCACGTCCCGACGGGGACCGCAAGAGACCCAGTACTTC. This codes for CATSRRGPQETQYF.

This clonotype was picked up a small number of times. The chain recombines TRBV27 with TRBJ2-7; no firm D call. Germline V gene data show CDR1 as MNHEY and CDR2 as SMNVEV (reference sequence). The length of the CDR3 is 13 residues. Between the trimmed V and J ends, which lost 6 bases and 3 bases, there was a span of 12 bases. DNA of the CDR3: TGTGCCAGCAGACTTACAGAAGGCTACGAGCAGTACTTC. Its protein is CASRLTEGYEQYF.

This clonotype was recorded at least ten times. The chain combines TRBV21-1 with TRBJ2-7; TRBD2 is the table's D call, not checked against the DNA. TRBV21-1 is termed a pseudogene. The CDR3 loop spans 15 amino acids. CDR3 coding DNA: TGTGCCAGCAGCAAAGGTGGAGGGAATACCTACGAGCAGTACTTC. Its protein product is CASSKGGGNTYEQYF.

This clonotype occurred a few times. J is TRBJ2-1 and V is TRBV7-9; 8 nucleotides match TRBD2. After removal of 6 bases from V and 6 bases from J, the junction contained 10 bases not matched to a gene. CDR3 size: 15 residues. Per the germline V gene, CDR1 is SEHNR and CDR2 is FQNEAQ (reference sequence). As DNA, the CDR3 is TGTGCCAGCAGACGACCGGGGGGGCCTCCCAATGAGCAGTTCTTC. Translation gives CASRRPGGPPNEQFF.

This clonotype occurred a few times. V usage is TRBV7-6 and J usage is TRBJ2-2; weak D call: TRBD1 (5 bases). The CDR3 runs 16 residues. The germline CDR1 and CDR2 sequences are SGHVS and FNYEAQ. V lost 1 base, J lost 1 base, and 10 bases lay in between. CDR3 loop: CASSLGWGQNTGELFF. The CDR3 region has the DNA TGTGCCAGCAGCTTAGGTTGGGGCCAGAACACCGGGGAGCTGTTTTTT.

There are a few counts of this clonotype. The gene calls are TRBV5-4 and TRBJ1-1; D uncertain. CDR3 size: 14 residues. The V gene's germline CDR1 is SGHNT and CDR2 YYREEE (reference sequence). V was clipped by 0 bases and J by 11 bases, with 17 bases between them. In nucleotides, the CDR3 is TGTGCCAGCAGCTTGGAAGTTCTCGGGGAGAGGGCTTTCTTT. Its protein is CASSLEVLGERAFF. The entire variable domain, with the rest obtained from reference TRBV5-4 and TRBJ1-1, is as follows: ETGVTQSPTHLIKTRGQQVTLRCSSQSGHNTVSWYQQALGQGPQFIFQYYREEENGRGNFPPRFSGLQFPNYSSELNVNALELDDSALYLCASSLEVLGERAFFGQGTRLTVV.

The rearrangement uses TRBV25-1 and TRBJ1-1, with a possible D match to TRBD1 (5 bases). This CDR3 has 18 amino acids. Trimming pared 3 bases from V and 3 bases from J, leaving 23 bases between. In germline, CDR1 is MGHDK, CDR2 SYGVNS. The CDR3 spells CASSEGQWGKSSHTEAFF. DNA of the CDR3: TGTGCCAGCAGTGAGGGCCAGTGGGGGAAATCGAGTCACACTGAAGCTTTCTTT.